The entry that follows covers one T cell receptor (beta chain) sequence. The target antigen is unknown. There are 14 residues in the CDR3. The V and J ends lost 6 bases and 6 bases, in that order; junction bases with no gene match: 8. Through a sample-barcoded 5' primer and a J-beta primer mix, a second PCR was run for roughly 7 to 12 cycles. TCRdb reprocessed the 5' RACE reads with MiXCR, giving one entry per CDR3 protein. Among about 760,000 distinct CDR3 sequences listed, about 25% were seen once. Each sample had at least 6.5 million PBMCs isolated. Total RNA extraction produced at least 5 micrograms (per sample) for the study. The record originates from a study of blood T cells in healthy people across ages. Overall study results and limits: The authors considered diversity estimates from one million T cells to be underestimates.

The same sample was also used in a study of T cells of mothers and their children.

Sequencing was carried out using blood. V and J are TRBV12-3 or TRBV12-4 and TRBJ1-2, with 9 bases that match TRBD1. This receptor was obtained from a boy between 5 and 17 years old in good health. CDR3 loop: CASSDSGQGDGYTF. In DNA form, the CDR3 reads TGTGCCAGCAGCGATTCGGGACAGGGAGATGGCTACACCTTC.